The 21 T cell receptor beta chains in this list originate from one sample, sequenced in a study of blood T cell repertoires in COVID-19. Sequencing was performed with immunoSEQ multiplex PCR; in TCRdb, only in-frame clones are kept and a portion is missing. The table includes approximately 400,000 clones, 87% detected once. Material: PBMCs or T cells enriched from blood (not recorded which). These receptors came from a man younger than 40 who had recovered from COVID-19.

J is TRBJ1-1 and V is TRBV18, with a possible D match to TRBD1 (5 bases). Trimming shortened V by 5 bases and J by 0 bases, and 13 bases separated the two germline ends. The CDR3 loop spans 15 amino acids. Germline lookup yields CDR1 KGHSH and CDR2 LQKENI. The CDR3 DNA is TGTGCCAGCTCATCCCCCCCAGGGATGAACACTGAAGCTTTCTTT. Amino acids: CASSSPPGMNTEAFF.

This chain uses TRBV27 with TRBJ1-1, with 7 nucleotides matching TRBD1. Trimming removed 6 bases from V and 1 base from J; junction bases left unmatched: 23. Germline V gives CDR1 MNHEY, CDR2 SMNVEV (reference sequence). CDR3 length equals 20 residues. CDR3: CASSHRQGLKRYGGNTEAFF. In DNA form, the CDR3 reads TGTGCCAGCAGCCATCGACAGGGTCTAAAGAGGTATGGGGGGAACACTGAAGCTTTCTTT.

This chain uses TRBV29-1 with TRBJ1-2; 8 positions agree with TRBD1. J was trimmed by 3 bases and V by 6 bases; bases with no gene match: 9. Germline V gives CDR1 SQVTM, CDR2 ANQGSEA. The CDR3 consists of 14 residues. This CDR3 is CSVAIGQGDYGYTF. DNA of the CDR3: TGCAGCGTCGCTATCGGACAGGGAGACTATGGCTACACCTTC.

The rearrangement joins TRBV27 to TRBJ1-5, with TRBD1 as a possible D gene (6 bases). The V and J ends lost 8 bases and 5 bases respectively, with 19 bases between them. Per the germline V gene, CDR1 is MNHEY and CDR2 is SMNVEV (reference sequence). The CDR3 has 15 residues. The DNA for the CDR3 is TGTGCCAGCTCAACCACCCCAGGGGTGGATCAGCCCCAGCATTTT. This encodes CASSTTPGVDQPQHF.

The J gene is TRBJ1-2, the V gene TRBV5-1, with D perhaps TRBD1 (6 bases). Germline lookup yields CDR1 SGHRS and CDR2 YFSETQ. CDR3 length: 14 amino acids. V gave up 0 bases and J gave up 5 bases, with 11 bases separating them. As DNA, the CDR3 is TGCGCCAGCAGCTTGGCGCAGGGGAGTTATGGCTACACCTTC. Residues: CASSLAQGSYGYTF.

The chain has TRBV5-1 and TRBJ2-4; TRBD1 matches at 8 bases. Germline CDR1 SGHRS, CDR2 YFSETQ. V dropped 4 bases and J dropped 2; count of bases not matched to a gene: 11. CDR3 length equals 17 residues. This chain's CDR3 is CASSPRTGTGTKNIQYF. In DNA, the CDR3 is TGCGCCAGCAGCCCAAGGACCGGGACAGGAACCAAAAACATTCAGTACTTC. Using reference TRBV5-1 and TRBJ2-4 for the parts outside the CDR3, the full variable domain is KAGVTQTPRYLIKTRGQQVTLSCSPISGHRSVSWYQQTPGQGLQFLFEYFSETQRNKGNFPGRFSGRQFSNSRSEMNVSTLELGDSALYLCASSPRTGTGTKNIQYFGAGTRLSVL.

The chain carries TRBV13 and TRBJ2-7; 9 nucleotides line up with TRBD1. CDR1 and CDR2 (germline): PRHDT, FYEKMQ (reference sequence). This CDR3 contains 14 residues. The junction had 5 bases not matched to a gene; V was cut back by 7 bases and J by 1 base. This chain's CDR3 is CASTPGQGSYEQYF. The CDR3 DNA follows: TGTGCCAGCACGCCGGGACAGGGTTCCTACGAGCAGTACTTC. Full variable domain (outside the CDR3, taken from reference TRBV13 and TRBJ2-7): AAGVIQSPRHLIKEKRETATLKCYPIPRHDTVYWYQQGPGQDPQFLISFYEKMQSDKGSIPDRFSAQQFSDYHSELNMSSLELGDSALYFCASTPGQGSYEQYFGPGTRLTVT.

The J gene is TRBJ1-2, the V gene TRBV18; D is unclear. CDR3 length: 14 residues. Germline lookup yields CDR1 KGHSH and CDR2 LQKENI. V gave up 2 bases and J gave up 3 bases, with 10 bases separating them. CDR3 DNA sequence: TGTGCCAGCTCACCATCCCCGTTTGACTATGGCTACACCTTC. It codes for CASSPSPFDYGYTF.

The chain combines TRBV4-3 with TRBJ1-2; D ambiguous. This CDR3 spans 15 amino acids. V shed 0 bases and J shed 0 bases, with 8 bases lying between them. Germline CDR1 reads LGHNA; CDR2 reads YSLEER. The CDR3 coding sequence is TGCGCCAGCAGCCAAGATACCAGGACTAACTATGGCTACACCTTC. Its translation is CASSQDTRTNYGYTF.

V and J are TRBV9 and TRBJ2-6; D is uncertain. Germline loops: CDR1 SGDLS, CDR2 YYNGEE. The CDR3 runs 16 residues. The germline V and J ends were trimmed by 4 bases and 0 bases, with 11 bases remaining between them. This CDR3 is CASSPYRVSGANVLTF. The CDR3 nucleotides read TGTGCCAGCAGCCCTTACAGAGTCTCTGGGGCCAACGTCCTGACTTTC.

The genes are TRBV12-3 or TRBV12-4 and TRBJ1-2; TRBD1 aligns across 7 bases. There are 12 residues in the CDR3. Unmatched junction bases numbered 6, after V lost 7 bases and J lost 7 bases. The CDR3 protein is CASTSTGFGYTF. CDR3 coding DNA: TGTGCCAGCACTTCGACAGGGTTTGGCTACACCTTC.

The chain combines TRBV3-1 (or the pseudogene TRBV3-2) with TRBJ1-3; no clear D. V shed 3 bases and J shed 4 bases, with 25 bases lying between them. The CDR3 length is 19 residues. Germline V gene data show CDR1 as LGHDT and CDR2 as YNNKEL (reference sequence). This CDR3 reads CASSHRTPPEKPGGNTIYF. DNA for the CDR3: TGTGCCAGCAGCCACCGAACTCCCCCCGAAAAGCCGGGAGGAAACACCATATATTTT.

The chain links TRBV6-5 to TRBJ2-1, with D perhaps matching TRBD1 (6 bases). The CDR3 is 15 residues long. V lost 0 bases and J lost 6, with 12 bases in between. Germline-derived CDR1 and CDR2 are MNHEY and SVGAGI. CDR3: CASSYSVSRGNEQFF. CDR3 coding DNA: TGTGCCAGCAGTTACTCGGTTAGCAGGGGCAATGAGCAGTTCTTC.

This chain links TRBV10-3 with TRBJ2-2; TRBD2 matches 7 bases. V shed 10 bases and J 0 bases; nucleotides not matched to a gene: 8. There are 15 residues in the CDR3. Germline CDR1 reads ENHRY; CDR2 reads SYGVKD. CDR3 protein: CATGRTRANTGELFF. DNA for the CDR3: TGTGCCACCGGAAGGACTAGAGCGAACACCGGGGAGCTGTTTTTT.

This chain links TRBV19 with TRBJ1-2; no clear D gene. Trimming removed 4 bases at V and 5 bases at J, with 14 bases between. The germline gives CDR1 LNHDA, CDR2 SQIVND (reference sequence). The CDR3 sequence is 14 residues long. This CDR3 reads CASSTPRLRYGYTF. The CDR3 nucleotides are TGTGCCAGTAGTACGCCTCGACTTCGATATGGCTACACCTTC.

The rearrangement links TRBV19 to TRBJ2-2; tentatively, D is TRBD1 (6 bases). The length of the CDR3 is 15 residues. V was clipped by 0 bases and J by 1 base, with 6 bases between them. Germline-derived CDR1 and CDR2 are LNHDA and SQIVND (reference sequence). CDR3 amino acids: CASSIEGQNTGELFF. The CDR3 DNA reads as TGTGCCAGTAGTATAGAGGGACAGAACACCGGGGAGCTGTTTTTT.

The chain combines TRBV19 with TRBJ1-4; the D gene is possibly TRBD1 (5 bases). The CDR3 length is 17 residues. Germline CDR1 LNHDA, CDR2 SQIVND (reference sequence). Trimming shortened V by 1 base and J by 7 bases, and 19 bases separated the two germline ends. The DNA for the CDR3 is TGTGCCAGTAGTATAGCTGGGACTTGGACCCTCGGTGAAAAACTGTTTTTT. Translated, it gives CASSIAGTWTLGEKLFF.

This clone came up once. The V and J genes are TRBV15 and TRBJ1-5; no reliable D call. CDR3 length: 12 residues. Trimming left V 0 bases short and J 6 bases short, with 3 bases between. In germline, CDR1 is LNHNV, CDR2 YYDKDF (reference sequence). The CDR3 nucleotides read TGTGCCACCAGCAGAGATATTCAGCCCCAGCATTTT. Amino acid sequence: CATSRDIQPQHF. Supplemented by reference TRBV15 and TRBJ1-5, the full variable domain reads DAMVIQNPRYQVTQFGKPVTLSCSQTLNHNVMYWYQQKSSQAPKLLFHYYDKDFNNEADTPDNFQSRRPNTSFCFLDIRSPGLGDTAMYLCATSRDIQPQHFGDGTRLSIL.

The chain links TRBV3-1 (or the pseudogene TRBV3-2) to TRBJ2-7, with 7 positions matching TRBD1. The germline V gene encodes CDR1 LGHDT and CDR2 YNNKEL (reference sequence). Trimming cost V 4 bases and J 4 bases; bases outside gene matches: 4. The CDR3 spans 13 residues. The CDR3 DNA sequence: TGTGCCAGCAGCCGCCCAGGGGGATACGAGCAGTACTTC. Residues: CASSRPGGYEQYF.

V is TRBV27 and J is TRBJ2-7, with TRBD1 matching over 10 bases. The J segment lost 2 bases and the V segment lost 3 bases, leaving 13 bases of the junction unmatched. The germline V gene has CDR1 MNHEY and CDR2 SMNVEV (reference sequence). The CDR3 extends over 18 amino acids. DNA of the CDR3: TGTGCCAGCAGTTTGGGGACAGGGGCAAGGCAAGGGCCCTACGAGCAGTACTTC. This codes for CASSLGTGARQGPYEQYF.

The genes are TRBV28 and TRBJ2-7, with D maybe TRBD1 (5 bases). Trimming took 8 bases from V and 4 from J, leaving 15 bases between them. The CDR3 covers 13 residues. Germline-derived CDR1 and CDR2 are MDHEN and SYDVKM. The chain's CDR3 is CASGAGSLYEQYF. CDR3 sequence (DNA): TGTGCCAGCGGGGCCGGAAGCTTATACGAGCAGTACTTC.